These T cell receptor beta chains were read from a single sample in a study of blood T cell repertoires in COVID-19. The table came from immunoSEQ multiplex PCR; TCRdb's copy has only in-frame clones and leaves some out. The sample contains 240,000 or so clones, around 89% of which appear only once. Source material: PBMCs or T cells enriched from blood (not recorded which). These receptors came from a man in his forties who had recovered from COVID-19. Each CDR3 is given with its conserved first and last residue. Each record gives: V gene, D gene, clone size, J gene, CDR3 protein, CDR3 DNA. D genes are given only for firm matches. Only some rows state a clone size, as once, few, many or a class for expanded clones.

TRBV5-6,TRBD2,once,TRBJ2-2,CASSLRGRNTGELFF,TGTGCCAGCAGTCTCCGCGGGAGGAACACCGGGGAGCTGTTTTTT
TRBV6-5,TRBD1,NA,TRBJ2-7,CASSSTRQGVSYEQYF,TGTGCCAGCAGTTCCACCCGACAGGGGGTTTCCTACGAGCAGTACTTC
TRBV11-3,TRBD1,NA,TRBJ2-2,CASSLDPGTGNTGELFF,TGTGCCAGCAGCTTAGATCCCGGGACAGGGAACACCGGGGAGCTGTTTTTT
TRBV10-3,TRBD2,NA,TRBJ2-2,CAMGLAENTGELFF,TGTGCCATGGGACTAGCGGAGAACACCGGGGAGCTGTTTTTT
TRBV21-1,NA,NA,TRBJ1-1,CASRKVPGDDEAFF,TGTGCCAGCAGGAAAGTTCCAGGGGACGATGAAGCTTTCTTT
TRBV3-1/TRBV3-2,NA,NA,TRBJ1-1,CASGLVGSNTEAFF,TGTGCCAGCGGTTTAGTGGGCTCGAACACTGAAGCTTTCTTT
TRBV6-1,NA,NA,TRBJ2-5,CASSETGRETQYF,TGTGCCAGCAGTGAAACAGGGCGAGAGACCCAGTACTTC
TRBV19,TRBD1,NA,TRBJ1-2,CASQTQGVKGGYTF,TGTGCCAGCCAGACCCAGGGGGTAAAGGGTGGCTACACCTTC
TRBV4-1,NA,NA,TRBJ2-7,CASSHRGPPEVAEQYF,TGCGCCAGCAGCCACCGCGGCCCTCCTGAGGTTGCCGAGCAGTACTTC
TRBV5-1,NA,NA,TRBJ2-3,CASSLRSLADTQYF,TGCGCCAGCAGCTTGCGTTCACTTGCAGATACGCAGTATTTT
TRBV6-5,NA,NA,TRBJ2-3,CASSYVEGGVDTQYF,TGTGCCAGCAGTTACGTCGAAGGGGGAGTAGATACGCAGTATTTT
TRBV7-9,NA,NA,TRBJ2-5,CASSLANFPGNF,TGTGCCAGCAGCTTAGCGAACTTTCCGGGGAACTTC
TRBV12-5,NA,NA,TRBJ2-1,CASGSPSGFGEQFF,TGTGCTAGTGGTTCCCCCTCGGGGTTTGGTGAGCAGTTCTTC
TRBV6-2/TRBV6-3,NA,NA,TRBJ2-7,CASSYSGGGTRGSDEQYF,TGTGCCAGCAGTTACTCGGGGGGGGGCACCCGGGGATCCGACGAGCAGTACTTC
TRBV3-1/TRBV3-2,TRBD2,NA,TRBJ2-1,CASSQGPTLAGPYNEQFF,TGTGCCAGCAGCCAAGGCCCCACACTAGCGGGACCGTACAATGAGCAGTTCTTC
TRBV7-6,NA,once,TRBJ2-7,CASSQRGIGYEQYF,TGTGCCAGCAGCCAAAGGGGGATCGGCTACGAGCAGTACTTC
TRBV28,NA,NA,TRBJ1-4,CASSPFRLPNEKLFF,TGTGCCAGCAGTCCGTTCAGGTTACCTAATGAAAAACTGTTTTTT
TRBV5-1,TRBD1,NA,TRBJ2-1,CASSLVRGLDNEQFF,TGCGCCAGCAGCTTGGTCAGGGGGCTAGACAATGAGCAGTTCTTC
TRBV5-1,NA,few,TRBJ2-1,CASSSTVDYNEQFF,TGCGCCAGCAGCTCGACAGTAGACTACAATGAGCAGTTCTTC
TRBV12-3/TRBV12-4,TRBD1,NA,TRBJ1-1,CASSLRGQAFF,TGTGCCAGCAGTCTAAGGGGGCAAGCTTTCTTT
TRBV9,NA,once,TRBJ2-7,CASSVQDSYEQYF,TGTGCCAGCAGCGTACAGGACTCCTACGAGCAGTACTTC
TRBV6-5,TRBD1,NA,TRBJ1-1,CATHGQGLNTEAFF,TGTGCCACCCATGGACAGGGTTTAAACACTGAAGCTTTCTTT
TRBV5-4,NA,NA,TRBJ1-5,CASSLEAGPQHF,TGTGCCAGCAGCTTGGAGGCGGGGCCCCAGCATTTT
TRBV7-2,NA,NA,TRBJ2-2,CASSPRRDYTGELFF,TGTGCCAGCAGCCCTCGCCGGGACTACACCGGGGAGCTGTTTTTT
TRBV6-5,NA,NA,TRBJ2-6,CASTWDNSGANVLTF,TGTGCCAGCACTTGGGACAACTCTGGGGCCAACGTCCTGACTTTC
TRBV4-2,TRBD1,few,TRBJ1-6,CASSQTRTGVFSPLHF,TGTGCCAGCAGCCAAACCAGGACAGGGGTTTTTTCACCCCTCCACTTT
TRBV6-5,NA,NA,TRBJ1-4,CASSYSRAGVFEKLFF,TGTGCCAGCAGTTACTCAAGGGCGGGGGTTTTCGAAAAACTGTTTTTT
TRBV5-1,TRBD1,NA,TRBJ1-3,CASSQGTAGNTIYF,TGCGCCAGCAGCCAAGGGACAGCTGGAAACACCATATATTTT
TRBV5-1,TRBD1,once,TRBJ2-6,CASRGQGAAGANVLTF,TGCGCCAGCAGAGGACAGGGGGCTGCTGGGGCCAACGTCCTGACTTTC
TRBV21-1,NA,once,TRBJ2-3,CASSSQLKDTQYF,TGTGCCAGCAGCTCCCAACTGAAGGATACGCAGTATTTT
TRBV6-5,NA,NA,TRBJ2-1,CASTLGVEQFF,TGTGCCAGCACTTTAGGGGTTGAGCAGTTCTTC
TRBV5-1,NA,NA,TRBJ1-1,CASSLGSTPMNTEAFF,TGCGCCAGCAGCTTAGGGAGTACCCCGATGAACACTGAAGCTTTCTTT
TRBV5-4,NA,NA,TRBJ2-3,CASSFDSGTYTDTQYF,TGTGCCAGCAGCTTTGACAGCGGGACATACACAGATACGCAGTATTTT
TRBV6-4,NA,NA,TRBJ2-3,CASRPTGTDTQYF,TGTGCCAGCAGACCGACAGGCACAGATACGCAGTATTTT
TRBV7-8,NA,NA,TRBJ1-5,CASGAGAISNQPQHF,TGTGCCAGCGGGGCGGGGGCAATAAGCAATCAGCCCCAGCATTTT
TRBV6-2/TRBV6-3,TRBD1,few,TRBJ2-6,CASSYSTGNGANVLTF,TGTGCCAGCAGTTACTCGACAGGGAACGGGGCCAACGTCCTGACTTTC
TRBV6-5,TRBD1,NA,TRBJ1-2,CASRAQGARYGYTF,TGTGCCAGCAGAGCCCAGGGGGCGCGCTATGGCTACACCTTC
TRBV18,NA,NA,TRBJ2-7,CASSSTGEQYF,TGTGCCAGCTCATCAACAGGCGAGCAGTACTTC
TRBV29-1,TRBD1,NA,TRBJ1-4,CSVVAGGNEKLFF,TGCAGCGTTGTGGCAGGGGGTAATGAAAAACTGTTTTTT
TRBV6-5,NA,NA,TRBJ2-3,CASRHRVSDTQYF,TGTGCCAGCAGGCACAGGGTCTCAGATACGCAGTATTTT
TRBV29-1,TRBD1,NA,TRBJ1-1,CSAGGTGVAFF,TGCAGCGCCGGCGGGACAGGGGTGGCTTTCTTT
TRBV10-2,NA,NA,TRBJ1-5,CASAKTGGGQPQHF,TGCGCCAGCGCAAAAACCGGGGGAGGTCAGCCCCAGCATTTT
TRBV24-1,NA,NA,TRBJ2-1,CATSYYNEQFF,TGTGCCACCAGCTACTACAATGAGCAGTTCTTC
TRBV19,TRBD1,once,TRBJ2-1,CASSMRTGSDEQFF,TGTGCCAGTAGTATGAGGACAGGGTCGGATGAGCAGTTCTTC